This TCR beta chain was obtained from a study of blood T cell repertoires in COVID-19. Study-level information: The study drew acute and convalescent COVID-19 samples from the United States, Italy and Spain. T cells, B-cell-depleted T cells, or PBMCs provided the cDNA or gDNA that served as material.

In the original workflow: Counts of nucleated cells, estimated from reference gene primer amplification, were obtained. Repertoires were generated with immunoSEQ multiplex PCR, while TCRdb's copy carries only in-frame clones and drops some. For V, J and clone size, that table is used; D and trimming come from the DNA. The data show 200,000 to 250,000 clones, 75% to 85% seen once. CDR1 MGHRA and CDR2 YSYEKL come from the germline V gene. V gave up 1 base and J gave up 0 bases, with 7 bases separating them. This CDR3 region has 15 residues. This clone was observed once. The chain combines TRBV4-1 with TRBJ2-1, with a possible D match to TRBD1 (5 bases). The TCR comes from a woman older than 75 with COVID-19, enrolled during active disease. The sequencing sample was made of peripheral blood. Written as DNA, the CDR3 is TGCGCCAGCAGCCAAGGACAGAGCTCCTACAATGAGCAGTTCTTC. It encodes CASSQGQSSYNEQFF.